This T cell receptor (beta chain) was identified in a study of beta chain features in type 1 diabetes. Whole-study findings and limits: Cells carrying high TCR expression could end up over-represented when cDNA is sequenced. Within each of all four CD4+ subsets, Type 1 diabetes patients had TCRB CDR3s that were moderately but significantly shorter. A closer apparent resemblance between naive, central memory and Treg TCRB repertoires was seen in patients than in healthy donors.

This clone came up a few times. Antigen: not known. Sorting of CD4+ naive, central memory, regulatory and stem cell-like memory cells was performed via CD45RO/CCR7/CD25/CD127/CD95/CD27. Without exception, sorted populations had purity beyond 95%. The authors reverse transcribed all of the isolated RNA, so sequencing captured expressed TCRB transcripts. The table came from immunoSEQ multiplex PCR; TCRdb's copy has only in-frame clones and leaves some out. The sample consists of about 160,000 clones, 7.8% of them appearing once. V lost 4 bases and J lost 0, with 6 bases in between. The CDR3 length is 13 residues. Germline V gene sequence: CDR1 SEHNR, CDR2 FQNEAQ (reference sequence).

This clonotype originated in a woman aged 40 to 50 with type 1 diabetes. Source material: central memory CD4+ T cells from blood. This chain joins TRBV7-9 and TRBJ1-1; D uncertain. CDR3 amino acids: CASSSRMNTEAFF. CDR3 coding DNA: TGTGCCAGCAGCTCCCGTATGAACACTGAAGCTTTCTTT.